This is a list of T cell receptor beta chains from one sample in a study of blood T cells in healthy people across ages. TCRdb reanalysed the 5' RACE reads using MiXCR and keeps one entry per CDR3 protein. The sample consists of around 1,800,000 distinct CDR3 sequences, 35% to 50% of them appearing once. The sequenced sample was blood. Receptors originate from a human donor in good health. The CDR3 runs from the conserved cysteine through the conserved F or W. Each record gives: V gene, D gene, J gene, clone size, CDR3 protein, CDR3 DNA. A D gene is named only where the DNA matches it firmly. Size tells how often a clone was seen (once, few, many) or the class of an expanded clone, and some rows leave it out.

TRBV12-3/TRBV12-4	TRBD1	TRBJ1-5	NA	CASSSTGGQQPQHF	TGTGCCAGCAGTTCGACAGGGGGCCAGCAGCCCCAGCATTTT
TRBV10-3	NA	TRBJ2-2	NA	CAIQDPNAGELFF	TGTGCCATTCAAGACCCTAACGCCGGGGAGCTGTTTTTT
TRBV25-1	NA	TRBJ1-1	NA	CASSEYFRGGPNTEAFF	TGTGCCAGCAGTGAATATTTCCGGGGCGGCCCGAACACTGAAGCTTTCTTT
TRBV12-3/TRBV12-4	NA	TRBJ2-3	NA	CASSTQGNTDTQYF	TGTGCCAGCAGCACTCAGGGGAACACAGATACGCAGTATTTT
TRBV4-2	TRBD2	TRBJ2-4	NA	CASSQLAGGLNEQYF	TGTGCCAGCAGCCAACTAGCGGGGGGGCTTAATGAGCAGTACTTC
TRBV4-1	NA	TRBJ2-7	NA	CASSHGVEGRPTYEQYF	TGCGCCAGCAGCCATGGAGTGGAGGGCCGTCCGACCTACGAGCAGTACTTC
TRBV4-3	TRBD2	TRBJ2-2	NA	CASSRKTSGGANTGELFF	TGCGCCAGCAGCCGGAAGACTAGCGGGGGGGCCAACACCGGGGAGCTGTTTTTT
TRBV7-9	TRBD1	TRBJ1-4	NA	CASIQEGAGGQEKLFF	TGTGCCAGCATCCAAGAAGGGGCAGGGGGCCAGGAAAAACTGTTTTTT
TRBV3-1	NA	TRBJ2-1	few	CASSDWGDDNEQFF	TGTGCCAGCAGCGACTGGGGGGATGATAATGAGCAGTTCTTC
TRBV4-1	TRBD1	TRBJ1-1	few	CASSRQGDRDAAFF	TGCGCCAGCAGCCGACAAGGGGACAGGGATGCGGCTTTCTTT
TRBV20-1	NA	TRBJ2-1	NA	CSARDPGSEQFF	TGCAGTGCTAGAGATCCGGGTTCTGAGCAGTTCTTC